This TCR beta chain was captured in a study of T cell repertoires in cytomegalovirus infection (dated by TCRdb to about 2019). Looking at the study overall: Recently identified HLA-C-restricted CMV epitopes, whose presentation resists viral immunomodulation, were targeted by peptide stimulations together with well-studied HLA-B-restricted epitopes. Donor HLA type was relevant to the analysis, because carriage of CMV infection together with the matching HLA type was indicated by public TCR beta signatures.

To note about this clonotype: The antigen this receptor binds is unknown. The record has no base qualities; no much larger clone is one base away.

Germline trimming: 5 bases from V, 5 bases from J; junction bases outside gene matches: 4. The CDR3 numbers 13 residues from cysteine through phenylalanine. Only CDR3 DNA is held: 39 bases, read in frame from base 1. CDR1 and CDR2 are read off the germline V gene as MDHEN and SYDVKM. Instrument on record: Illumina HiSeq 1500. In-frame beta chains were kept once TCRdb had trimmed the public reads at Q25 with fastp and called clones with MiXCR. A single entry per CDR3 protein holds the most common genes and DNA from its merged rows. The sample table records roughly 220,000 distinct CDR3 sequences; 35% to 45% of these occur just once. Roughly three fifths of the sample comes from the top ten. What the treatment or condition label conveys for this sample: in vitro stimulation with specific CMV peptide epitopes to enrich CMV-specific T cells. Study-level results and caveats: In both this cohort and an independent roughly 350-donor cohort, the cumulative frequency of public TCR beta family members distinguished carriers of CMV infection plus the relevant HLA type. The ex vivo response was dominated by HLA-C-restricted CMV-specific TCR beta clonotypes, which also provided the single most frequent clonotype in two of eight donors.

The sequence came from a human donor in good health (CMV status not recorded). Some clones in this sample may be carry-over from other donors' samples. The source material was CD8+ T cells from cultured PBMCs, sampled from culture after CMV antigen stimulation. The V gene is TRBV28 and the J gene is TRBJ1-2, and 8 junctional nucleotides match TRBD1. The DNA sequence is given as TGTGCCAGCAGTATACACAGGGGGTATGGCTACACCTTC. The translation is CASSIHRGYGYTF.